The rows below give T cell receptor beta chains drawn from one sample of a study of blood T cell repertoires in COVID-19. Assay: immunoSEQ multiplex PCR; the TCRdb copy retains only in-frame clones and omits some. Here the sample spans approximately 110,000 clones, over 65% being singletons. The sample consisted of peripheral blood. Every receptor here comes from a woman aged 40 to 50 with acute or convalescent COVID-19. The CDR3 runs from the conserved cysteine through the conserved F or W. The D gene is left open where the match is weak. Size values are once, few and many counts, or a class for expanded clones, and some rows have none.

TRBV7-2	.	.	TRBJ2-4	CASSVMQGAKNIQYF	TGTGCCAGCAGCGTGATGCAGGGTGCCAAAAACATTCAGTACTTC
TRBV6-5	.	few	TRBJ1-5	CASSYSPGYNQPQHF	TGTGCCAGCAGTTACTCCCCGGGGTACAATCAGCCCCAGCATTTT
TRBV5-1	.	.	TRBJ2-1	CASSVSRGSYNEQFF	TGCGCCAGCAGCGTGTCCAGGGGCTCCTACAATGAGCAGTTCTTC
TRBV5-1	TRBD1	once	TRBJ1-3	CASSLATGGGNTIYF	TGCGCCAGCAGCTTGGCCACAGGGGGTGGAAACACCATATATTTT
TRBV7-2	TRBD2	.	TRBJ2-1	CASSLDLGLADNEQFF	TGTGCCAGCAGCTTAGACCTGGGGCTAGCGGACAATGAGCAGTTCTTC
TRBV7-9	TRBD2	.	TRBJ2-1	CASSSLRGAYNEQFF	TGTGCCAGCAGTTCTCTGCGGGGGGCCTACAATGAGCAGTTCTTC
TRBV7-3	TRBD2	.	TRBJ2-1	CASSPRTSGGGAEQFF	TGTGCCAGCAGCCCCAGGACTAGCGGGGGTGGGGCTGAGCAGTTCTTC
TRBV27	.	.	TRBJ2-5	CASSSLNRETQYF	TGTGCCAGCAGTAGCTTGAATAGAGAAACCCAGTACTTC
TRBV6-6	.	few	TRBJ1-2	CASSPTGDYGYTF	TGTGCCAGCAGTCCCACCGGGGACTATGGCTACACCTTC
TRBV10-1	TRBD1	.	TRBJ1-5	CASSGTARGRSNQPQHF	TGCGCCAGCAGTGGCACCGCAAGGGGGCGAAGCAATCAGCCCCAGCATTTT
TRBV6-5	.	.	TRBJ1-1	CASSLGPVNTEAFF	TGTGCCAGCAGCTTGGGGCCCGTGAACACTGAAGCTTTCTTT
TRBV30	.	.	TRBJ1-2	CAWKRQHIYGYTF	TGTGCCTGGAAGCGACAGCACATCTATGGCTACACCTTC
TRBV27	TRBD1	.	TRBJ1-2	CASSYRGTGGYTF	TGTGCCAGCAGTTACAGGGGTACGGGAGGCTACACCTTC
TRBV7-9	.	.	TRBJ2-5	CASSLVGTQETQYF	TGTGCCAGCAGCTTAGTGGGGACACAAGAGACCCAGTACTTC
TRBV21-1	.	.	TRBJ1-4	CASRRSGGDSYNEKLFF	TGTGCCAGCAGACGATCGGGCGGGGACAGTTACAATGAAAAACTGTTTTTT
TRBV7-9	.	.	TRBJ2-5	CASSPGGLRSETQYF	TGTGCCAGCAGCCCCGGCGGGCTGCGAAGTGAGACCCAGTACTTC